Below are 22 T cell receptor beta chains sequenced from a single sample in a study of tissue T cells after allogeneic stem cell transplantation. As to time point: mouse harvest day 7 after allogeneic transplant. The graft held 10^6 splenic CD5+ T cells and 10^7 T-cell-depleted bone marrow cells. Profiling relied on immunoSEQ multiplex PCR, and the TCRdb table lists in-frame clones only, not all of them. The repertoire includes some 10,000 clones, around two fifths of them detected once, and 1.5% to 2% sits in the top ten. The material sequenced was skin. The source is a female BALB/c mouse given C57BL/6 T cells with graft-versus-host disease after an allogeneic hematopoietic cell transplant.

By share, this clone counts as medium-sized. Germline and genes here are mouse. The read falls 1 residue short of the CDR3 end, and the missing part is taken from the germline J gene. This chain joins TRBV13-2 and TRBJ1-3, with 8 nucleotides matching TRBD1. Germline CDR1 reads NNHNN; CDR2 reads SYGAGS (reference sequence). The CDR3 is 16 amino acids. The junction had 3 bases not matched to a gene; V was cut back by 1 base and J by 0 bases. The covered CDR3 bases are TGTGCCAGCGGTGATCCCCAGGGGGCTTCTGGAAATACGCTCTAT. This codes for CASGDPQGASGNTLY. The whole CDR3 protein reads CASGDPQGASGNTLYF.

This clone has only a few counts. Gene names refer to mouse genes. Read sequence stops 1 residue before the CDR3 end, and the germline J gene provides the missing end. The chain employs TRBV26 and TRBJ2-4, with D unresolved. V gave up 0 bases and J gave up 0 bases, with 7 bases separating them. CDR1 and CDR2 from the germline V gene are KGHPV and FQNQEV (reference sequence). The CDR3 loop spans 15 amino acids. Partial CDR3 DNA: TGTGCCAGCAGTCTGTCAACGGCTAGTCAAAACACCTTGTAC. Its translation: CASSLSTASQNTLY. The CDR3 in its entirety is CASSLSTASQNTLYF.

Details on this clone: Genes and germline come from the mouse. The CDR3 end is not reached by the read, which stops 1 residue before it; the germline J gene fills it in. The chain joins TRBV12-2 to TRBJ1-4; tentative D call: TRBD1 (5 bases). This CDR3 is 13 amino acids long. Germline values: CDR1 SGHLS, CDR2 HYDKME. Trimming removed 0 bases at V and 7 bases at J, with 8 bases between. The CDR3 DNA, read in part, is TGTGCCAGCTCTCTCCAGGGAGGCGAAAGATTATTT. Protein: CASSLQGGERLF. The full CDR3 is CASSLQGGERLFF.

Details on this clone: Mouse germline and gene names are used. Read coverage stops 1 residue before the CDR3 terminus; the germline J gene supplies the remainder. V usage is TRBV13-3 and J usage is TRBJ1-3; a possible D gene is TRBD1 (5 bases). V was pared by 1 base and J by 0 bases, with 8 bases between. CDR3 size: 15 residues. Looked up from germline, CDR1 is NNHDY and CDR2 is SYVADS. CDR3 loop: CASSDKTDSGNTLYF. The CDR3 bases that were read are TGTGCCAGCAGTGATAAGACAGATTCTGGAAATACGCTCTAT.

The table lists this clone with a few counts. Mouse germline and gene names are used. The observed sequence ends 1 residue before the CDR3 terminus, with the missing tail filled in from the germline J gene. This chain uses TRBV5 with TRBJ2-5; TRBD1 matches 7 bases. The J segment lost 4 bases and the V segment lost 0 bases, leaving 1 base of the junction unmatched. This CDR3 has 14 residues. CDR1 LGHNA and CDR2 YNLKQL come from the germline V gene (reference sequence). Partial CDR3 DNA: TGTGCCAGCAGCCAAGAAGACAGGGAAGACACCCAGTAC. It codes for CASSQEDREDTQY. The whole CDR3 region reads CASSQEDREDTQYF.

This clone was seen a handful of times. The gene names given are mouse names. From the germline J gene comes the end of the CDR3, since the read stops 1 residue before it. V gene TRBV4 combines with J gene TRBJ2-7; D not certain. The CDR3 loop spans 14 amino acids. Between the trimmed V and J ends, which lost 3 bases and 0 bases, there was a span of 9 bases. Germline lookup yields CDR1 LGHDT and CDR2 YNNKQL (reference sequence). The CDR3 loop reads CASSYLGSSYEQYF. The covered CDR3 bases are TGTGCCAGCAGCTATCTTGGTAGCTCCTATGAACAGTAC.

In its sample, this clone is medium-sized. Gene names follow the mouse nomenclature. The read ends 1 residue shy of where the CDR3 ends; the end is completed using the germline J gene. The V gene is TRBV26, the J gene TRBJ2-3; the D gene is possibly TRBD1 (6 bases). The CDR3 loop spans 13 amino acids. In germline, CDR1 is KGHPV, CDR2 FQNQEV (reference sequence). V lost 8 bases, J lost 3 bases, and 12 bases lay in between. Here the CDR3 reads CASGMRGAETLYF. CDR3 DNA (partial): TGTGCCAGCGGGATGAGGGGGGCAGAAACGCTGTAT.

This clone is medium-sized. The genes and germline here are from mouse. The CDR3 extends 1 residue past the end of the read, so its final part is completed from the germline J gene. The chain is built from TRBV26 and TRBJ2-7, with TRBD2 identical over 9 bases. Germline lookup yields CDR1 KGHPV and CDR2 FQNQEV (reference sequence). Trimming at V came to 3 bases and at J to 4 bases, leaving 4 bases not matched to a gene. The CDR3 has 14 amino acids. CDR3 loop: CASSLDWGSYEQYF. The DNA read from the CDR3 is TGTGCCAGCAGTCTAGACTGGGGGTCGTATGAACAGTAC.

To note about this clone: The gene names given are mouse names. The read terminates 1 residue ahead of where the CDR3 ends, so the germline J gene completes it. The rearrangement joins TRBV29 to TRBJ1-1; no definite D call. The CDR3 runs 14 residues. Trimming removed 1 base at V and 0 bases at J, with 6 bases between. Germline-derived CDR1 and CDR2 are MSHET and SYDVDS. The CDR3 loop is CASSLFTTNTEVFF. The sequenced CDR3 bases are TGTGCTAGCAGTTTATTTACAACAAACACAGAAGTCTTC.

This clone has a handful of counts. Gene names refer to mouse genes. CDR3 residues: CASSPGGRAEQFF. The sequenced CDR3 bases are TGTGCCAGCAGTCCGGGGGGGCGGGCTGAGCAGTTC. The V gene is TRBV26, the J gene TRBJ2-1; 8 bases are a match to TRBD2. The sequence runs out 1 residue before the end of the CDR3; the remainder is reconstructed from the germline J gene. Germline CDR1 reads KGHPV; CDR2 reads FQNQEV (reference sequence). V was pared by 4 bases and J by 7 bases, with 3 bases of the junction left unmatched. This CDR3 has 13 amino acids.

Relative to its sample, this clone is medium-sized. Germline and genes: mouse. The observed sequence ends 1 residue before the CDR3 terminus, with the missing tail filled in from the germline J gene. This chain connects TRBV26 to TRBJ1-3; D remains unclear. The germline CDR1 and CDR2 sequences are KGHPV and FQNQEV (reference sequence). The CDR3 runs to 15 residues. The germline V and J ends were trimmed by 0 bases and 0 bases, with 6 bases remaining between them. The sequenced CDR3 bases are TGTGCCAGCAGTCTGTCAGGGAGTTCTGGAAATACGCTCTAT. Translating it yields CASSLSGSSGNTLY. The entire CDR3 sequence reads CASSLSGSSGNTLYF.

Notes on this clone: Mouse gene names apply. Read sequence stops 1 residue before the CDR3 end, and the germline J gene provides the missing end. J is TRBJ2-1 and V is TRBV24; 12 bases agree with TRBD2. The CDR3 is 18 residues long. The ends lost 3 bases at V and 7 bases at J; junction bases unmatched: 13. Germline loops: CDR1 KGHTA, CDR2 FRNEEI. The CDR3 region is CASSLHLTGGAKGAEQFF. The covered CDR3 bases are TGTGCCAGCAGTCTCCACCTGACTGGGGGGGCGAAAGGGGCTGAGCAGTTC.

A remark on this clone: Genes and germline are mouse. The read comes to an end 1 residue before the CDR3 does, leaving the germline J gene to fill in the end. This rearrangement joins TRBV26 to TRBJ2-3; TRBD2 matches at 8 bases. The length of the CDR3 is 15 residues. The germline V gene encodes CDR1 KGHPV and CDR2 FQNQEV (reference sequence). Germline trimming cut 3 bases from V and 1 base from J; bases unmatched to any gene: 3. The chain's CDR3 is CASSLRGGGAETLYF. Incomplete CDR3 DNA: TGTGCCAGCAGTCTTCGGGGGGGCGGTGCAGAAACGCTGTAT.

As for this clone: Gene labels here are mouse ones. The CDR3 goes on 1 residue after the read ends, and that part is filled in from the germline J gene. V gene TRBV12-1 combines with J gene TRBJ2-5, with 9 bases that match TRBD2. Unmatched junction bases numbered 2, after V lost 2 bases and J lost 6 bases. CDR1 and CDR2 (germline): SGHSN, HYEKVE. The CDR3 consists of 13 residues. CDR3 sequence reads: CASSPDWGDTQYF. The CDR3 DNA, read in part, is TGTGCCAGCTCTCCTGACTGGGGGGACACCCAGTAC.

A word on this clone: Mouse gene names and germline throughout. CDR3 region: CASSLYWGNQDTQYF. CDR3 DNA (partial): TGTGCCAGCAGTCTGTACTGGGGGAACCAAGACACCCAGTAC. The rearrangement uses TRBV26 and TRBJ2-5; 8 nucleotides align to TRBD2. Sequencing ends 1 residue short of the CDR3 end; the germline J gene provides the rest. CDR1 and CDR2 (germline): KGHPV, FQNQEV (reference sequence). This CDR3 comprises 15 residues. The ends lost 1 base at V and 0 bases at J; junction bases unmatched: 0.

On this clone: The listed genes are named as in mouse. The CDR3 extends 1 residue past the end of the read, so its final part is completed from the germline J gene. The gene calls are TRBV16 and TRBJ1-4; 9 bases map to TRBD1. Germline loops: CDR1 SGHSA, CDR2 FRNQAP. J gave up 7 bases and V 1 base, and 7 bases lay outside the gene matches. The CDR3 is 16 amino acids. CDR3 DNA, as far as it was read: TGTGCAAGCAGCTTAGCGGTCGGGACAGGGCCCGAAAGATTATTT. Translation: CASSLAVGTGPERLF. The CDR3 as a whole reads CASSLAVGTGPERLFF.

The table lists this clone with a count of one. Gene names and germline refer to mouse. The part of the CDR3 DNA that was read is TGTGCCAGCAGCTACAGGGAGGGATCGCCCCTCTAC. Translated: CASSYREGSPLY. From start to end, the CDR3 is CASSYREGSPLYF. The chain couples TRBV4 to TRBJ1-6; the D gene is possibly TRBD1 (5 bases). The observed sequence ends 1 residue before the CDR3 terminus, with the missing tail filled in from the germline J gene. TRBJ1-6 belongs to the ORF category, with a function that is uncertain. This CDR3 contains 13 residues. The germline V gene encodes CDR1 LGHDT and CDR2 YNNKQL (reference sequence). Trimming took 3 bases from V and 10 from J, leaving 10 bases between them.

Comments on this clone: Gene names denote mouse genes. Read sequence stops 1 residue before the CDR3 end, and the germline J gene provides the missing end. This chain links TRBV13-1 with TRBJ2-7; 10 bases are a match to TRBD1. Trimming at V came to 1 base and at J to 7 bases, leaving 2 bases not matched to a gene. There are 13 residues in the CDR3. Germline V gene sequence: CDR1 NSHNY, CDR2 SYGAGN. The CDR3 protein is CASSDPDRGEQYF. CDR3 DNA, as far as it was read: TGTGCCAGCAGTGATCCGGACAGGGGGGAACAGTAC.

This clone was recorded a few times. Gene names and germline match the mouse. The read falls 1 residue short of the CDR3 end, and the missing part is taken from the germline J gene. The chain is built from TRBV20 and TRBJ1-1; the match to TRBD1 covers 11 bases. The V segment lost 0 bases and the J segment 8 bases; nucleotides outside the gene matches: 5. This CDR3 has 14 residues. Germline V gene data show CDR1 as GFQATS and CDR2 as STVNSAI. The CDR3 bases that were read are TGTGGTGCTAGGGACTGGGACAGGGGGAGGGAAGTCTTC. This translates into CGARDWDRGREVF. The whole CDR3 sequence is CGARDWDRGREVFF.

On this clone itself: Gene names follow the mouse nomenclature. The observed sequence ends 1 residue before the CDR3 terminus, with the missing tail filled in from the germline J gene. This chain joins TRBV3 and TRBJ2-1; the match to TRBD1 covers 7 bases. The junction had 5 bases not matched to a gene; V was cut back by 3 bases and J by 6 bases. Per germline, CDR1 SNHLY and CDR2 FYNGKV (reference sequence). The CDR3 covers 14 residues. The CDR3 DNA, read in part, is TGTGCCAGCAGCTTGGACAGGAGAGGTGCTGAGCAGTTC. Its translation is CASSLDRRGAEQF. The entire CDR3 is CASSLDRRGAEQFF.

A word on this clone: Gene and germline names: mouse. The observed sequence ends 1 residue before the CDR3 terminus, with the missing tail filled in from the germline J gene. This chain uses TRBV16 with TRBJ1-1, with D perhaps matching TRBD1 (6 bases). Germline lookup yields CDR1 SGHSA and CDR2 FRNQAP. V lost 1 base to trimming and J lost 6 bases, with 9 bases between them. CDR3 size: 13 residues. The CDR3 spells CASSLGGTPEVFF. The CDR3 DNA, read in part, is TGTGCAAGCAGCTTAGGAGGGACACCAGAAGTCTTC.

With respect to this clone: The gene names given are mouse names. Read coverage stops 1 residue before the CDR3 terminus; the germline J gene supplies the remainder. The chain recombines TRBV16 with TRBJ2-4, with D unresolved. V lost 0 bases and J 0 bases, leaving 4 bases between the germline ends. Germline assignment: CDR1 SGHSA and CDR2 FRNQAP. This CDR3 spans 14 amino acids. The CDR3 here is CASSLDNSQNTLYF. The sequenced CDR3 bases are TGTGCAAGCAGCTTAGATAACAGTCAAAACACCTTGTAC.